The 6 T cell receptor beta chains listed next were all sequenced from one sample in a study of blood T cell repertoires in COVID-19 (dated by TCRdb to the early 2020s). To prepare the library, the immunoSEQ multiplex PCR assay was applied. TCRdb obtained this table from immuneACCESS and retained in-frame rearrangements with V and J assigned. These tables miss some clones; where compared with another copy, unresolved V genes account for less than half of the shortfall, and the remainder is unexplained. For this sample there are tens of thousands of clones; 89% appear just once. The biggest ten clones account for roughly 45% of the sample. The sequenced material came from peripheral blood. The receptors were sampled from an older woman with COVID-19, enrolled during active disease.

As for this clone: This CDR3 is also generated by other DNA sequences in the sample. The J gene is TRBJ2-2, the V gene TRBV6-5, with a tentative D call TRBD1 (6 bases). CDR1 MNHEY and CDR2 SVGAGI come from the germline V gene. This CDR3 spans 16 amino acids. With 0 bases removed from V and 3 bases from J, the gap between germline ends came to 11 bases. CDR3 protein: CASSYSSRGDTGELFF. As DNA, the CDR3 is TGTGCCAGCAGTTACTCGAGCAGGGGAGACACCGGGGAGCTGTTTTTT.

Written as DNA, the CDR3 is TGTGCCAGTACCCTACAGGGAGGCAATCAGCCCCAGCATTTT. Its protein is CASTLQGGNQPQHF. V is TRBV19 and J is TRBJ1-5, with D maybe TRBD1 (6 bases). This CDR3 comprises 14 residues. The V end was cut by 7 bases, the J end by 2 bases, with 12 bases between. Germline V CDR1 and CDR2: LNHDA, SQIVND (reference sequence).

The CDR3 DNA reads TGTGCCAGCATGGCGGGCAGGCTCTTCTTTAGCTCCTACAATGAGCAGTTCTTC. This codes for CASMAGRLFFSSYNEQFF. The chain carries TRBV7-8 and TRBJ2-1; perhaps TRBD2 as D (5 bases). Germline V CDR1 and CDR2: SGHVS, FQNEAQ. The CDR3 is 18 residues long. V was shortened by 7 bases and J by 0 bases, with 22 bases between the two germline ends.

The CDR3: CASSQREYRRAGTQYF. As DNA, the CDR3 is TGTGCCAGCAGCCAGCGTGAGTACAGGAGGGCTGGGACCCAGTACTTC. This chain joins TRBV3-1 (or the pseudogene TRBV3-2) and TRBJ2-5; maybe TRBD2 (6 bases). The CDR3 is made up of 16 amino acids. Germline V lookup: CDR1 LGHDT, CDR2 YNNKEL (reference sequence). V lost 3 bases and J 7 bases, leaving 21 bases between the germline ends.

The chain uses TRBV19 and TRBJ1-4, with D uncertain. The CDR3 spans 15 residues. V lost 3 bases and J 0 bases, leaving 8 bases between the germline ends. The germline V gene has CDR1 LNHDA and CDR2 SQIVND (reference sequence). CDR3 protein: CASSIASPTNEKLFF. For the CDR3, the DNA is TGTGCCAGTAGTATCGCGTCTCCAACTAATGAAAAACTGTTTTTT.

V gene TRBV6-5 combines with J gene TRBJ2-1; 7 bases match TRBD2. Germline CDR1 is MNHEY and CDR2 is SVGAGI. With 7 bases clipped from V and 4 bases from J, the junction kept 4 bases outside the gene matches. This CDR3 has 13 residues. The CDR3 DNA reads as TGTGCCAGCAAGACTAGCCTATACAATGAGCAGTTCTTC. Amino acid sequence: CASKTSLYNEQFF.